A selection of T cell receptor beta chains follows, all from one sample in a study of blood T cells in healthy people across ages. TCRdb independently ran MiXCR on the 5' RACE reads; one entry per CDR3 protein. This table has roughly 1.5 million distinct CDR3 sequences, about 45% appearing once. Material for sequencing was blood. These TCRs come from a woman in her late teens or twenties in good health. Each CDR3 is given without its conserved first and last residue. Each record gives: V gene, CDR3 protein.

>TRBV20-1
SAQEANSYNEQF
>TRBV4-3
ASSHGIAVPYNEQF
>TRBV27
ASSLSAGTYEQY
>TRBV20-1
SAKTVAKNIQY
>TRBV7-3
ASSFGLSRYNEQF
>TRBV15
ATSRDLGFTGELF
>TRBV9
ASSVALSGINTDTQY
>TRBV29-1
SVEWAGSYNEQF
>TRBV29-1
SVELAVNNEQF
>TRBV4-2
ASSQTGTGLNEQY
>TRBV28
ASSPAGLAGAETQY